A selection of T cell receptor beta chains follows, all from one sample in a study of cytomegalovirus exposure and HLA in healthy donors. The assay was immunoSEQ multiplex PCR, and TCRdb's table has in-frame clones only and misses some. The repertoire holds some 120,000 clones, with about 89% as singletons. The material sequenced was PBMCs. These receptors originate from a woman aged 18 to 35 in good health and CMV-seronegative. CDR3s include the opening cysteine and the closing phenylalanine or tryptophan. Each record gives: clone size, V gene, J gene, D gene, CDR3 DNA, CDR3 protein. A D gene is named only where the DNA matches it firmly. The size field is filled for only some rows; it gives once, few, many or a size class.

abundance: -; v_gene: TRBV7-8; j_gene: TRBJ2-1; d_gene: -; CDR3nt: TGTGCCAGCAGCTTATTAGCGCGGTACAATGAGCAGTTCTTC; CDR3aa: CASSLLARYNEQFF
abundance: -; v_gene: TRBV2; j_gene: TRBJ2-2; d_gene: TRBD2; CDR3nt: TGTGCCAGTCTACCGGGACTAGAGTCCACCGGGGAGCTGTTTTTT; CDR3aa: CASLPGLESTGELFF
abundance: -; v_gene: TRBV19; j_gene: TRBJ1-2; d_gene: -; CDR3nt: TGTGCCAGTAGTAGCTGGGCCGCCCAGTTGTGGGGCTACACCTTC; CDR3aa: CASSSWAAQLWGYTF
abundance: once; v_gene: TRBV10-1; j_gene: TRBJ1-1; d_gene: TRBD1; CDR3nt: TGCGCCAGCAGTGAAACAGGGGCGTTCACTGAAGCTTTCTTT; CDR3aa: CASSETGAFTEAFF
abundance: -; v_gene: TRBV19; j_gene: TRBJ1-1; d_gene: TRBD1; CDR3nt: TGTGCCAGTACTATGGACAGGGAAGCTTTCTTT; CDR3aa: CASTMDREAFF
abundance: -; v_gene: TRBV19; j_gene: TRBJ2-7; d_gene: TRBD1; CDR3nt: TGTGCCAGTAGTCCAGACAGGGGCGAAGGGTTGGACTACGAGCAGTACTTC; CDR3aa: CASSPDRGEGLDYEQYF
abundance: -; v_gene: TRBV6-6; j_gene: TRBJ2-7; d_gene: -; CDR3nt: TGTGCCAGCAGACAGGCTTACGAGCAGTACTTC; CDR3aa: CASRQAYEQYF
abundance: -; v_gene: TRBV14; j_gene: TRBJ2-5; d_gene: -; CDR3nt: TGTGCCAGCAGCCAAATTCCCGCGTTCCAAGAGACCCAGTACTTC; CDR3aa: CASSQIPAFQETQYF
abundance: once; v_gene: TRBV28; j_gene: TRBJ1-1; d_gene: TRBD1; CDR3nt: TGTGCCAGCAGTTTTCAGGGGGCGCCTGAAGCTTTCTTT; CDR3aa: CASSFQGAPEAFF
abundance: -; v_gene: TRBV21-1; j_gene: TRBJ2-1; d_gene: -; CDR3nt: TGTGCCAGCAGCAAAGGGACTAGCGGGAGCAATGAGCAGTTCTTC; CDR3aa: CASSKGTSGSNEQFF
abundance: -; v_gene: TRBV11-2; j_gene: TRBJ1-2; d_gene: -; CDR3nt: TGTGCCAGCAGCTTAGGCAGGGCTGGCTATGGCTACACCTTC; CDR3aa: CASSLGRAGYGYTF
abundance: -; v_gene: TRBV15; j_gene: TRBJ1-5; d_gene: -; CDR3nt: TGTGCCACCGAGGGAGATAATCAGCCCCAGCATTTT; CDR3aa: CATEGDNQPQHF
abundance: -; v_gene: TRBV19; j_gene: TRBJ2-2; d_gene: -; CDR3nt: TGTGCCAGTAGCTCTGGACAGCAGAACACCGGGGAGCTGTTTTTT; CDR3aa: CASSSGQQNTGELFF
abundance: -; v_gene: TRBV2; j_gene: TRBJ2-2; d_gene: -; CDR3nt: TGTGCCAGCAGTGAACCGGGCGGGGAGCTGTTTTTT; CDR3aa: CASSEPGGELFF
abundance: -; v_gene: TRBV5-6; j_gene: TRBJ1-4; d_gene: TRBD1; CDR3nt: TGTGCCAGCAGCTCGACAGGGGTTGGGGCAACTAATGAAAAACTGTTTTTT; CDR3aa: CASSSTGVGATNEKLFF
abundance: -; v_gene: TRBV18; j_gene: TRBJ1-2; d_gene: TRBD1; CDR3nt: TGTGCCAGCTCGGTCTTTGGGGACAGGGCAAGGCATCGCTATGGCTACACCTTC; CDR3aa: CASSVFGDRARHRYGYTF
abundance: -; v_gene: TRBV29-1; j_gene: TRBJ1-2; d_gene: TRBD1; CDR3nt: TGCAGCGTTGAGGGGGGGATGTTAGGGACAGGGGAGATCCTTGCCGATGGCTACACCTTC; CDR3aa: CSVEGGMLGTGEILADGYTF
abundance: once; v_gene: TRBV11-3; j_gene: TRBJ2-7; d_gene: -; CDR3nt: TGTGCCAGCAGCGGGCAACTCTCCTACGAGCAGTACTTC; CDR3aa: CASSGQLSYEQYF
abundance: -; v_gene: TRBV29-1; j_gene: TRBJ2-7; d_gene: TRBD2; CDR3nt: TGCAGCGTTGTGACTAGCGGAGGGGTCTACGAGCAGTACTTC; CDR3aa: CSVVTSGGVYEQYF
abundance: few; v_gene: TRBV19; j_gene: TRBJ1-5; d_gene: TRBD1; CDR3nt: TGTGCCAGTAGTCAGCAGGGGGCTGATCAGCCCCAGCATTTT; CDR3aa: CASSQQGADQPQHF
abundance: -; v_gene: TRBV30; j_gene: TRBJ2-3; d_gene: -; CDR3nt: TGTGCCTGGCTCCGGGACTCAAACACAGATACGCAGTATTTT; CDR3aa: CAWLRDSNTDTQYF
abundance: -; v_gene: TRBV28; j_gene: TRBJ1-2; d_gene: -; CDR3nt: TGTGCCAGCAGTTTCTCTAACTATGGCTACACCTTC; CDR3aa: CASSFSNYGYTF